What follows describes a single TCR beta chain. The data derive from a study of blood T cell repertoires in COVID-19. Study information: Sites in the United States, Italy and Spain provided acute and convalescent COVID-19 samples. PBMCs, B-cell-depleted T cells, or T cells provided the cDNA or gDNA that made up the material.

Original processing notes: Reference gene primer amplification yielded estimated nucleated cell counts. The table came from immunoSEQ multiplex PCR; TCRdb's copy has only in-frame clones and leaves some out. D and trimming come from the DNA, and the V and J calls and clone size come from that table. The data contain over 100,000 clones, 65% to 90% of them singletons. The clonotype comes from a man at least 80 years old with acute or convalescent COVID-19. Sequenced input: peripheral blood.

The CDR3 DNA reads as TGTGCCAGCAGCTTATGGGACAGGGACAACTATGGCTACACCTTC. Amino acid sequence: CASSLWDRDNYGYTF. The chain uses TRBV7-9 and TRBJ1-2; 9 bases match TRBD1. Germline V gene data show CDR1 as SEHNR and CDR2 as FQNEAQ (reference sequence). The V and J ends lost 2 bases and 2 bases, in that order; junction bases with no gene match: 3. The length of the CDR3 is 15 residues. The full variable domain, rest sourced from reference TRBV7-9 and TRBJ1-2, is DTGVSQNPRHKITKRGQNVTFRCDPISEHNRLYWYRQTLGQGPEFLTYFQNEAQLEKSRLLSDRFSAERPKGSFSTLEIQRTEQGDSAMYLCASSLWDRDNYGYTFGSGTRLTVV.